This TCR beta chain was documented in a study of T cell repertoires in cytomegalovirus infection. General observations from the study: Using cumulative public TCR beta family frequency, the authors identified those who carried CMV together with the relevant HLA. Clonotype analysis showed dominance of the ex vivo response by HLA-C-restricted CMV-specific TCR beta clonotypes.

A single record per CDR3 protein comes from TCRdb applying MiXCR to the reads. The sample includes a few hundred thousand distinct CDR3 sequences, roughly 23% seen only once; the top ten take roughly 20%. Trimming removed 0 bases from V and 5 bases from J, with 8 bases in between. The CDR3 contains 14 residues. This clonotype was observed at least ten times. What it binds is not known. Material: CD8+ T cells from PBMCs. The chain carries TRBV12-3 or TRBV12-4 and TRBJ2-1, with D unclear. The TCR was taken from a human donor in good health (CMV status not recorded). Some clones in this sample may be carry-over from other donors' samples. The CDR3 region is CASSLAGSNNEQFF. CDR3 in DNA: TGTGCCAGCAGTTTAGCTGGAAGTAACAATGAGCAGTTCTTC.